This T cell receptor beta chain stems from a study of blood T cells in healthy people across ages. Notes on the study in general: One million T cells yielded diversity estimates that were considered underestimates.

Details on this clonotype: Its antigen is as yet unknown.

The germline V and J ends were trimmed by 4 bases and 4 bases, with 13 bases remaining between them. The CDR3 is made up of 15 amino acids. CDR1 is KGHSH, CDR2 LQKENI, per germline. Russia was home to the donors, healthy Caucasian individuals aged about 6 to 100. Per sample, at least 5 micrograms of total RNA were extracted. For the second PCR, which ran for roughly 7 to 11 cycles, a sample-barcoded 5' primer and a J-beta primer mix were used. Unique molecular identifiers of 12 random nucleotides labeled each cDNA. Each CDR3 protein is one row after TCRdb ran MiXCR on the 5' RACE reads. The sample has 500,000 to 700,000 distinct CDR3 sequences, around 31% seen once.

The sequenced material came from blood. This chain joins TRBV18 and TRBJ2-2; D is ambiguous. The receptor comes from a woman of 80 years or more in good health. The CDR3 spells CASSRKSSSTGELFF. Here the CDR3 DNA reads TGTGCCAGCTCACGAAAGAGTTCGAGCACCGGGGAGCTGTTTTTT.